This entry features one T cell receptor (beta chain) sequence. Clones were read by immunoSEQ multiplex PCR, and TCRdb kept only the in-frame ones, dropping some. This table has 350,000 to 550,000 clones, roughly 85% appearing once. Looked up from germline, CDR1 is KGHDR and CDR2 is SFDVKD. V was pared by 2 bases and J by 4 bases, with 7 bases of the junction left unmatched. CDR3 length equals 16 residues. These data belong to a study of blood T cell repertoires in COVID-19. This sequence joins TRBV24-1 and TRBJ2-1; TRBD2 agrees at 7 bases. The source of this sequence is a woman under 30 with acute COVID-19. The specimen was PBMCs or T cells enriched from blood (not recorded which). This CDR3 is CATSDSIWREYNEQFF. Written as DNA, the CDR3 is TGTGCCACCAGTGATTCTATCTGGCGGGAGTACAATGAGCAGTTCTTC.